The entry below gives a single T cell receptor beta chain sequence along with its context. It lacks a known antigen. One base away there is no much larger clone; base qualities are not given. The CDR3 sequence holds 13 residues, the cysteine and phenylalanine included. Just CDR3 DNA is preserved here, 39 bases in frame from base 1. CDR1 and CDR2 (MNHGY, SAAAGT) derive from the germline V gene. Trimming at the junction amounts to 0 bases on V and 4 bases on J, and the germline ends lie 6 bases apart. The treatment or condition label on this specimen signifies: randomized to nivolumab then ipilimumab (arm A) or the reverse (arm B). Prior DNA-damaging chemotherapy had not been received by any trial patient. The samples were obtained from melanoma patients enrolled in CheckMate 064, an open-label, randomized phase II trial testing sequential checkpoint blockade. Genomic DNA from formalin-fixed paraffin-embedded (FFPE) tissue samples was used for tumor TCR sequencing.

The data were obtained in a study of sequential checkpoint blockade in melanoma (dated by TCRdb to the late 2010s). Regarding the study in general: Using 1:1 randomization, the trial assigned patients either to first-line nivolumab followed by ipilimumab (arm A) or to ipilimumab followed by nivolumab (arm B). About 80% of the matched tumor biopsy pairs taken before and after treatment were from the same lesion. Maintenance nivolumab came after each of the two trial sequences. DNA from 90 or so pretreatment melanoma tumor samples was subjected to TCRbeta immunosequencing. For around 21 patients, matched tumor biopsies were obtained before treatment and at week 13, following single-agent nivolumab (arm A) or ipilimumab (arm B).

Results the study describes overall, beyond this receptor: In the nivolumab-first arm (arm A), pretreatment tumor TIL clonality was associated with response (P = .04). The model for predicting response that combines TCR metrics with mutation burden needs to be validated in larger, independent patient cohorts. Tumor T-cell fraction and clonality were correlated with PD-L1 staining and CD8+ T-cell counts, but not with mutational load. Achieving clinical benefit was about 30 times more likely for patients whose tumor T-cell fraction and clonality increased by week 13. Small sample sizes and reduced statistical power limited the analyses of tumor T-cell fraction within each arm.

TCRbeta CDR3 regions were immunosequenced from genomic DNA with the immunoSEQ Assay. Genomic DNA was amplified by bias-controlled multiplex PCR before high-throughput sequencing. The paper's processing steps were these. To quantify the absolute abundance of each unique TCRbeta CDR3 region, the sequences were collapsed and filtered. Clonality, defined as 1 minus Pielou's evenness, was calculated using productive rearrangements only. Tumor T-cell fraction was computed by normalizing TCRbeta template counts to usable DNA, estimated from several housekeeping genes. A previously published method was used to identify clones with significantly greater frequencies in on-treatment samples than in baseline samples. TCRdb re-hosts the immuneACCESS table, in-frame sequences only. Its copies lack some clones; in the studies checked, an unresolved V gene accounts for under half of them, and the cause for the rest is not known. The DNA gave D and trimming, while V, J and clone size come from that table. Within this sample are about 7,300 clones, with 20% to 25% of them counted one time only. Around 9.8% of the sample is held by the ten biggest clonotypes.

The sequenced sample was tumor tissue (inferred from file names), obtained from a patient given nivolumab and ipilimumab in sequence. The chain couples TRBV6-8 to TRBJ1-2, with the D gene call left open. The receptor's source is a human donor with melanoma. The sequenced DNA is TGTGCCAGCAGTTACTCGACGGCCTATGGCTACACCTTC. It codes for CASSYSTAYGYTF.